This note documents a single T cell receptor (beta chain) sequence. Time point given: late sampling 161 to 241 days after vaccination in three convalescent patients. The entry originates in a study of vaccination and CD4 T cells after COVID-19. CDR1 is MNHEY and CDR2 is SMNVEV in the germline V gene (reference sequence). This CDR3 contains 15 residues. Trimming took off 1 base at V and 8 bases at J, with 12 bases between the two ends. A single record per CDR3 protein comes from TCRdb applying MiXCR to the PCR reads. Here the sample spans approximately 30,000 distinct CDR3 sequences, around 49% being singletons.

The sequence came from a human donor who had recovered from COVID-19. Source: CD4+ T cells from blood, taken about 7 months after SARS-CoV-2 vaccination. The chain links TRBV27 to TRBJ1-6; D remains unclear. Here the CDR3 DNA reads TGTGCCAGCAGTTTATTCTCCGGGGTAGATTCACCCCTCCACTTT. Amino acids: CASSLFSGVDSPLHF.